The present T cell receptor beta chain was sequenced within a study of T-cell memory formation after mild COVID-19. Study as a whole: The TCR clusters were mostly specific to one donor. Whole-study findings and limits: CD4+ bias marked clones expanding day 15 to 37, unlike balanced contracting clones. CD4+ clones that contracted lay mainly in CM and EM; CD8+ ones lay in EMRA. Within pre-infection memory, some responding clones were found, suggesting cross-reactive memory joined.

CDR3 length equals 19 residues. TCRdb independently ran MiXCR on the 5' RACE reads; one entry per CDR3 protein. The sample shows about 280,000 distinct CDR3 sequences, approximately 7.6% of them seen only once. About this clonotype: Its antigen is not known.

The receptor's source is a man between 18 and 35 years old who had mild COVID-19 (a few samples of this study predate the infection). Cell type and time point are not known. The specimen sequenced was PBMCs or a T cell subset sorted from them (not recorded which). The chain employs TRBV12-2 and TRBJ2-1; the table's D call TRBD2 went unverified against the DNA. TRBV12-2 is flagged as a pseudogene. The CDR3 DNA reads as TGTGCAAGTCGCTTAAACCCTCTCGACCGCCGTTATCGCTACAATGAGCAGTTCTTC. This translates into CASRLNPLDRRYRYNEQFF.